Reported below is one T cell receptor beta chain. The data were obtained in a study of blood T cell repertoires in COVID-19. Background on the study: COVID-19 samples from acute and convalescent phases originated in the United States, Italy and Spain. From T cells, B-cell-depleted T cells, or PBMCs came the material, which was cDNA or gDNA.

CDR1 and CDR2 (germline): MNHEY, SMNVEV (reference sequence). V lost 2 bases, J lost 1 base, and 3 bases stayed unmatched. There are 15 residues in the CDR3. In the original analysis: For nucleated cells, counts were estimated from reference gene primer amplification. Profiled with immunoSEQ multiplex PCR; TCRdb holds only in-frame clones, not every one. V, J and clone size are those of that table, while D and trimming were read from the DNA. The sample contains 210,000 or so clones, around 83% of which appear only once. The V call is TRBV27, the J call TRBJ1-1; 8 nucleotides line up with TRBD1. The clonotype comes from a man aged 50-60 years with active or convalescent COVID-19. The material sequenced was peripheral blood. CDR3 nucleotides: TGTGCCAGCAGTTTAACGGGGACAGGGAACACTGAAGCTTTCTTT. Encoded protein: CASSLTGTGNTEAFF.